Shown below are 30 T cell receptor beta chains from a single sample sequenced in a study of blood T cell repertoires in COVID-19. Assay: immunoSEQ multiplex PCR; the TCRdb copy retains only in-frame clones and omits some. The sample has some 200,000 clones; 80% to 90% are singletons. Sequencing was performed on PBMCs or T cells enriched from blood (not recorded which). The receptors were gathered from a woman aged 18-35 years in a cohort exposed to, infected with or recovered from COVID-19 (not recorded which).

The chain links TRBV5-6 to TRBJ1-2; D is uncertain. Germline assignment: CDR1 SGHDT and CDR2 YYEEEE. V was pared by 0 bases and J by 10 bases, with 10 bases between. The CDR3 totals 12 residues. The CDR3 spells CASSLGFTAYTF. The CDR3 DNA sequence: TGTGCCAGCAGCTTGGGGTTCACAGCCTACACCTTC.

The chain carries TRBV19 and TRBJ1-4; perhaps TRBD1 as D (6 bases). Germline assignment: CDR1 LNHDA and CDR2 SQIVND (reference sequence). V lost 7 bases to trimming and J lost 8 bases, with 8 bases between them. The CDR3 has 11 residues. CDR3 residues: CASKGEEKLFF. The CDR3 DNA follows: TGTGCCAGTAAGGGGGAGGAAAAACTGTTTTTT.

The genes are TRBV19 and TRBJ1-1, with D tentatively TRBD1 (6 bases). The V gene lost 5 bases and the J gene lost 1 base, with 14 bases spanning the gap. This CDR3 comprises 15 residues. Germline-derived CDR1 and CDR2 are LNHDA and SQIVND (reference sequence). CDR3 nucleotide sequence: TGTGCCAGTAGTCGGCAGGGGAGAGGGAACACTGAAGCTTTCTTT. Translated: CASSRQGRGNTEAFF.

This clone was recorded only once. The chain couples TRBV7-2 to TRBJ2-1; D is possibly TRBD2 (5 bases). CDR1 is SGHTA and CDR2 is FQGNSA in the germline V gene. The CDR3 runs to 16 residues. The ends were cut back, 2 bases at V and 1 base at J, with 12 bases in the middle. In nucleotides, the CDR3 is TGTGCCAGCAGCTTAATAGTGGGAGTATCCTACAATGAGCAGTTCTTC. It yields the protein CASSLIVGVSYNEQFF.

The V call is TRBV10-3, the J call TRBJ2-7, with 8 bases fitting TRBD1. Trimming cost V 3 bases and J 0 bases; bases outside gene matches: 4. The germline V gene encodes CDR1 ENHRY and CDR2 SYGVKD. The CDR3 spans 15 residues. The CDR3 sequence: CAISDSGTGSYEQYF. In DNA form, the CDR3 reads TGTGCCATCAGTGATTCCGGGACAGGCTCCTACGAGCAGTACTTC.

This clone was recorded once. The chain joins TRBV29-1 to TRBJ2-2; 8 nucleotides align to TRBD2. The V gene end was trimmed by 2 bases and the J gene end by 4 bases; junction bases not matched to a gene: 0. This CDR3 has 13 residues. Per germline, CDR1 SQVTM and CDR2 ANQGSEA. CDR3 region: CSVETSGTGELFF. CDR3 DNA: TGCAGCGTTGAAACTAGCGGCACCGGGGAGCTGTTTTTT.

This clone was detected a few times. This chain links TRBV6-1 with TRBJ1-5, with 10 bases that match TRBD1. Germline V gives CDR1 MNHNS, CDR2 SASEGT. With V trimmed by 2 bases and J by 5 bases, 3 bases remained unmatched. The CDR3 contains 15 residues. This chain's CDR3 is CASSEWTGGDQPQHF. The CDR3 DNA reads as TGTGCCAGCAGTGAATGGACAGGGGGGGATCAGCCCCAGCATTTT.

The chain uses TRBV11-3 and TRBJ2-7, with 10 bases identical to TRBD2. V lost 5 bases to trimming and J lost 5 bases; unmatched junction nucleotides: 9. The CDR3 length is 15 residues. Per germline, CDR1 SGHNT and CDR2 YENEEA. CDR3 nucleotide sequence: TGTGCCAGCAGCCTAGCGGGAGTTACCCGTGACGAGCAGTACTTC. This gives the protein CASSLAGVTRDEQYF.

The V gene is TRBV11-2, the J gene TRBJ1-4; 7 bases align to TRBD1. Germline loops: CDR1 SGHAT, CDR2 FQNNGV. After removal of 5 bases from V and 3 bases from J, the junction contained 9 bases not matched to a gene. The CDR3 extends over 16 amino acids. The CDR3 nucleotides read TGTGCCAGCAGCACCAGACAGGGCAGGGCTAATGAAAAACTGTTTTTT. This encodes CASSTRQGRANEKLFF.

This chain connects TRBV12-3 or TRBV12-4 to TRBJ1-6, with D possibly matching TRBD1 (5 bases). This CDR3 is 12 amino acids long. The germline V and J ends were trimmed by 5 bases and 6 bases, with 5 bases remaining between them. This CDR3 is CASSDSNSPLHF. DNA of the CDR3: TGTGCCAGCAGTGACAGTAATTCACCCCTCCACTTT.

This clone was counted a few times. The chain is built from TRBV23-1 and TRBJ1-5; TRBD1 matches at 8 bases. TRBV23-1 is reported as an ORF; its role is uncertain. The CDR3 runs 21 residues. With 4 bases clipped from V and 0 bases from J, the junction kept 20 bases outside the gene matches. The CDR3 here is CASSPTPLMGQDLYSNQPQHF. CDR3 DNA sequence: TGCGCCAGCAGTCCAACCCCCCTTATGGGACAGGATCTCTATAGCAATCAGCCCCAGCATTTT.

The chain is built from TRBV12-3 or TRBV12-4 and TRBJ2-3; perhaps TRBD1 as D (6 bases). The CDR3 is made up of 12 amino acids. V was shortened by 7 bases and J by 11 bases, with 16 bases between the two germline ends. This CDR3 is CASTSVWDKQYF. The CDR3 DNA sequence: TGTGCCAGCACCTCGGTCTGGGACAAGCAGTATTTT.

This clone appeared once. This chain links TRBV7-9 with TRBJ2-7, with D perhaps TRBD1 (7 bases). Germline loops: CDR1 SEHNR, CDR2 FQNEAQ (reference sequence). V was trimmed by 4 bases and J by 6 bases, leaving 16 bases between them. The CDR3 totals 14 residues. CDR3 loop: CASSSRQGGSEQYF. The CDR3 DNA sequence: TGTGCCAGCAGCTCGAGACAGGGAGGCTCCGAGCAGTACTTC.

The chain is built from TRBV6-5 and TRBJ1-2, with D hard to call. This CDR3 is built from 12 residues. CDR1 and CDR2 from the germline V gene are MNHEY and SVGAGI. Trimming removed 4 bases from V and 6 bases from J, with 9 bases in between. CDR3 sequence (DNA): TGTGCCAGCAGTTCTCAGTTAAATGGCTACACCTTC. Translation: CASSSQLNGYTF.

The chain recombines TRBV2 with TRBJ1-1; D gene unclear. The CDR3 spans 16 residues. Germline loops: CDR1 SNHLY, CDR2 FYNNEI. The germline V and J ends were trimmed by 0 bases and 1 base, with 12 bases remaining between them. The CDR3 sequence: CASSEAGRRGNTEAFF. CDR3 DNA sequence: TGTGCCAGCAGTGAAGCAGGAAGGAGAGGGAACACTGAAGCTTTCTTT. The variable domain in full, completed from reference TRBV2 and TRBJ1-1, reads EPEVTQTPSHQVTQMGQEVILRCVPISNHLYFYWYRQILGQKVEFLVSFYNNEISEKSEIFDDQFSVERPDGSNFTLKIRSTKLEDSAMYFCASSEAGRRGNTEAFFGQGTRLTVV.

V and J are TRBV24-1 and TRBJ2-3; 11 nucleotides line up with TRBD1. The CDR3 has 15 amino acids. V trimming: 5 bases; J trimming: 6 bases; junction bases outside the gene matches: 6. The germline V gene has CDR1 KGHDR and CDR2 SFDVKD. The CDR3 DNA reads TGTGCCACCAGTGGACGGGACAGGGGGTTCGATACGCAGTATTTT. As protein: CATSGRDRGFDTQYF.

This clone was seen only once. The V call is TRBV7-2, the J call TRBJ2-7; D unclear. Trimming removed 3 bases at V and 2 bases at J, with 11 bases between. In germline, CDR1 is SGHTA, CDR2 FQGNSA. There are 14 residues in the CDR3. In DNA form, the CDR3 reads TGTGCCAGCAGCTTCGCGGCCGGTACCTACGAGCAGTACTTC. Its protein product is CASSFAAGTYEQYF.

V gene TRBV19 combines with J gene TRBJ1-5, with TRBD1 as a possible D gene (5 bases). Germline CDR1 reads LNHDA; CDR2 reads SQIVND (reference sequence). The CDR3 runs 13 residues. Trimming removed 4 bases from V and 5 bases from J, with 9 bases in between. CDR3 in amino acids: CASSTTEYQPQHF. CDR3 nucleotide sequence: TGTGCCAGTAGTACGACAGAATATCAGCCCCAGCATTTT.

A single count supports this clone. V usage is TRBV21-1 and J usage is TRBJ1-5; the D call in the table, TRBD1, was not verified against the DNA. TRBV21-1 is reported as a pseudogene. The CDR3 length is 19 residues. CDR3 in amino acids: CASTLIPTGTLPENQPQHF. For the CDR3, the DNA is TGTGCCAGCACCTTGATTCCTACCGGGACACTCCCTGAAAATCAGCCCCAGCATTTT.

The chain joins TRBV6-5 to TRBJ2-6; 8 bases fit TRBD1. Per the germline V gene, CDR1 is MNHEY and CDR2 is SVGAGI. The ends lost 10 bases at V and 2 bases at J; junction bases unmatched: 4. The CDR3 runs to 14 residues. CDR3 DNA sequence: TGTGCCACCCTACAGGGGGCTGGGGCCAACGTCCTGACTTTC. Translation: CATLQGAGANVLTF.

The V call is TRBV2, the J call TRBJ1-1; TRBD1 agrees at 11 bases. The CDR3 sequence is 14 residues long. Germline CDR1 is SNHLY and CDR2 is FYNNEI. Germline trimming cut 5 bases from V and 4 bases from J; bases unmatched to any gene: 3. The DNA of the CDR3 is TGTGCCAGCAGTCCGGGACAGGGGGGCACTGAAGCTTTCTTT. Its protein is CASSPGQGGTEAFF.

The chain combines TRBV7-6 with TRBJ2-7; TRBD2 is a possible D gene (6 bases). The CDR3 extends over 15 amino acids. V lost 1 base, J lost 2 bases, and 12 bases lay in between. The germline V gene encodes CDR1 SGHVS and CDR2 FNYEAQ. DNA of the CDR3: TGTGCCAGCAGCTTAGTACGGGAGCGAGCCTACGAGCAGTACTTC. Translated, it gives CASSLVRERAYEQYF.

V usage is TRBV19 and J usage is TRBJ1-5; 8 positions agree with TRBD1. Per the germline V gene, CDR1 is LNHDA and CDR2 is SQIVND (reference sequence). The CDR3 runs to 14 residues. The ends lost 4 bases at V and 9 bases at J; junction bases unmatched: 8. As DNA, the CDR3 is TGTGCCAGTAGTACCCCTGACAGGGGCTCGCCCCAGCATTTT. Its translation: CASSTPDRGSPQHF. Using reference TRBV19 and TRBJ1-5 for the parts outside the CDR3, the full variable domain is DGGITQSPKYLFRKEGQNVTLSCEQNLNHDAMYWYRQDPGQGLRLIYYSQIVNDFQKGDIAEGYSVSREKKESFPLTVTSAQKNPTAFYLCASSTPDRGSPQHFGDGTRLSIL.

The chain links TRBV7-3 to TRBJ2-2; D is perhaps TRBD2 (6 bases). Germline CDR1 is SGHTA and CDR2 is FQGTGA. The CDR3 runs to 16 residues. V lost 2 bases and J lost 5, with 15 bases in between. The CDR3 coding sequence is TGTGCCAGCAGCTTAGGGTTTGGCGGGATTACCGGGGAGCTGTTTTTT. This codes for CASSLGFGGITGELFF.

The chain carries TRBV5-1 and TRBJ1-1; D may be TRBD1 (6 bases). The V end was cut by 4 bases, the J end by 0 bases, with 7 bases between. Germline values: CDR1 SGHRS, CDR2 YFSETQ. This CDR3 spans 13 amino acids. The CDR3 spells CASSPGVNTEAFF. The CDR3 nucleotides read TGCGCCAGCAGCCCAGGGGTGAACACTGAAGCTTTCTTT.

V and J are TRBV27 and TRBJ1-2, with a tentative D call TRBD1 (5 bases). The germline V and J ends were trimmed by 3 bases and 4 bases, with 9 bases remaining between them. The CDR3 is 13 amino acids. CDR1 and CDR2 from the germline V gene are MNHEY and SMNVEV (reference sequence). This CDR3 reads CASSFLGGYGYTF. In DNA form, the CDR3 reads TGTGCCAGCAGTTTTTTGGGGGGCTATGGCTACACCTTC.

This chain links TRBV18 with TRBJ2-4; D may be TRBD1 (6 bases). The V and J ends lost 3 bases and 2 bases respectively, with 11 bases between them. Per the germline V gene, CDR1 is KGHSH and CDR2 is LQKENI. The CDR3 consists of 15 residues. The CDR3: CASSPSDSPKNIQYF. The CDR3 DNA reads TGTGCCAGCTCACCCTCGGACAGCCCCAAAAACATTCAGTACTTC.

The chain is built from TRBV9 and TRBJ1-2; 10 bases are shared with TRBD1. CDR1 is SGDLS, CDR2 YYNGEE, per germline. The CDR3 covers 13 residues. V lost 3 bases to trimming and J lost 7 bases; unmatched junction nucleotides: 3. The CDR3 DNA follows: TGTGCCAGCAGCGACCGGGACAGGGGTGGCTACACCTTC. Translation: CASSDRDRGGYTF.

The chain uses TRBV14 and TRBJ1-2; 9 bases agree with TRBD1. V shed 4 bases, J shed 6 bases, and the junction held 6 bases outside the gene matches. The CDR3 spans 14 residues. Germline CDR1 and CDR2: SGHDN and FVKESK. CDR3 DNA: TGTGCCAGCAGCCGAATGGGACAGGGCGATGGCTACACCTTC. Protein product: CASSRMGQGDGYTF.

The J gene is TRBJ2-1, the V gene TRBV24-1; 7 nucleotides align to TRBD2. CDR3 length: 15 residues. After removal of 9 bases from V and 5 bases from J, the junction contained 12 bases not matched to a gene. CDR1 and CDR2 (germline): KGHDR, SFDVKD. CDR3 in DNA: TGTGCCACCGCCGACCGCAGGAGCGGGAACAATGAGCAGTTCTTC. This sequence encodes CATADRRSGNNEQFF.